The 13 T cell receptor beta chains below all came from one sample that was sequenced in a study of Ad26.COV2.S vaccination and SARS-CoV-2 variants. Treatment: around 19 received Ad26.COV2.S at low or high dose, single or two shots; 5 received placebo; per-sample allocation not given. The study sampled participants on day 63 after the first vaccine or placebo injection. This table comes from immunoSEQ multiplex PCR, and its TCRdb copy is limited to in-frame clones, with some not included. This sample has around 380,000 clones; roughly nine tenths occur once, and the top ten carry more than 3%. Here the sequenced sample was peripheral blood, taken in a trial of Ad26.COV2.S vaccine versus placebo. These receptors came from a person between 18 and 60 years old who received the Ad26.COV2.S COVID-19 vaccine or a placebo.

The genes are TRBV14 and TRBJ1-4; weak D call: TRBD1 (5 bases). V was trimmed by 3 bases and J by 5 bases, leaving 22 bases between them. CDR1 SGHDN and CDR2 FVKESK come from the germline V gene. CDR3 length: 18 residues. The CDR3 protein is CASSQDEAFGGGNEKLFF. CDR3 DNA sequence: TGTGCCAGCAGCCAGGATGAGGCCTTCGGGGGGGGAAATGAAAAACTGTTTTTT. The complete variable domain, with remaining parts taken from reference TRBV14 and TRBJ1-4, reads EAGVTQFPSHSVIEKGQTVTLRCDPISGHDNLYWYRRVMGKEIKFLLHFVKESKQDESGMPNNRFLAERTGGTYSTLKVQPAELEDSGVYFCASSQDEAFGGGNEKLFFGSGTQLSVL.

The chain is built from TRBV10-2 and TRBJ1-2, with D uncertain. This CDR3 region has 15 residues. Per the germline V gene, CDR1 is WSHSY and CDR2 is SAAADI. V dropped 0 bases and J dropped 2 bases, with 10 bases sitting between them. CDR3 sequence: CASSESFLVNYGYTF. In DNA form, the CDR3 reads TGCGCCAGCAGTGAGTCCTTCCTTGTGAACTATGGCTACACCTTC.

This CDR3 reads CASMRSGQGSEAFF. For the CDR3, the DNA is TGTGCCAGTATGCGGTCAGGACAGGGTTCTGAAGCTTTCTTT. The chain employs TRBV19 and TRBJ1-1; 8 bases match TRBD1. V lost 7 bases to trimming and J lost 6 bases; unmatched junction nucleotides: 10. Germline V lookup: CDR1 LNHDA, CDR2 SQIVND (reference sequence). The CDR3 contains 14 residues.

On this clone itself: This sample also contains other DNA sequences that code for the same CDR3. As DNA, the CDR3 is TGTGCCAGCTCACCGGACAGTGGAAACACCATATATTTT. Amino acids: CASSPDSGNTIYF. This sequence joins TRBV18 and TRBJ1-3; TRBD1 might be the D (6 bases). V gave up 3 bases and J gave up 3 bases, with 6 bases separating them. CDR3 length: 13 residues. Germline V CDR1 and CDR2: KGHSH, LQKENI.

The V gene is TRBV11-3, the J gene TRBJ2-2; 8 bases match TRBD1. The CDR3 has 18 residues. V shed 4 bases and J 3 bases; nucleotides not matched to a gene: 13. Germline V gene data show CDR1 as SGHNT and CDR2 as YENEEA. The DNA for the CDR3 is TGTGCCAGCAGCTCTACTCGGTCAGGGGGCGCAGACACCGGGGAGCTGTTTTTT. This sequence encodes CASSSTRSGGADTGELFF. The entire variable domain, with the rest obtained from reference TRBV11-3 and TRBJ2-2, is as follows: EAGVVQSPRYKIIEKKQPVAFWCNPISGHNTLYWYLQNLGQGPELLIRYENEEAVDDSQLPKDRFSAERLKGVDSTLKIQPAELGDSAVYLCASSSTRSGGADTGELFFGEGSRLTVL.

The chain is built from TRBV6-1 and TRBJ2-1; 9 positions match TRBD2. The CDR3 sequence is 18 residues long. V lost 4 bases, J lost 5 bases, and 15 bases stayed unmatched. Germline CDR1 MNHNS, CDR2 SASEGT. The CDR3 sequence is CASSVWRGGLEWDNEQFF. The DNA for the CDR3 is TGTGCCAGCAGTGTCTGGCGGGGGGGCCTAGAATGGGACAATGAGCAGTTCTTC.

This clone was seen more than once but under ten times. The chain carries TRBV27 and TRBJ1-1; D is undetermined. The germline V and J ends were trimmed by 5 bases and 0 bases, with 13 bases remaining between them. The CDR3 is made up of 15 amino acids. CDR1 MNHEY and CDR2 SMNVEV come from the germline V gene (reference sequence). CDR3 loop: CASSTLTMVNTEAFF. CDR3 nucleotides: TGTGCCAGCAGTACCCTAACAATGGTGAACACTGAAGCTTTCTTT.

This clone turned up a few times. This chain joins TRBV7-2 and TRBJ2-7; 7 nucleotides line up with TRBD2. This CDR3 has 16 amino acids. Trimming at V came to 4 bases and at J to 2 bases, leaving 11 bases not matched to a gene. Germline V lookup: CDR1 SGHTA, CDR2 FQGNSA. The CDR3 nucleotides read TGTGCCAGCAGCTCACCTCGTTGGGGAGGGACCTACGAGCAGTACTTC. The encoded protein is CASSSPRWGGTYEQYF.

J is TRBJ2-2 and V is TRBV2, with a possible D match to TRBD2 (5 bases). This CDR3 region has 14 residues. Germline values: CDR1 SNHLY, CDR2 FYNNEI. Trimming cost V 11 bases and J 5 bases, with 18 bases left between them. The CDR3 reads CAGVGEYGTGELFF. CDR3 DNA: TGTGCCGGGGTTGGGGAGTATGGTACCGGGGAGCTGTTTTTT.

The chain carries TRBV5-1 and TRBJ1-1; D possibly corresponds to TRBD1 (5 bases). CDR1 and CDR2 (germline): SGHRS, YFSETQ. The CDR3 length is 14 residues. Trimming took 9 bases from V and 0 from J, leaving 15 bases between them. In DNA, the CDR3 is TGCGCCACCAAACGAACAGGTTTGAACACTGAAGCTTTCTTT. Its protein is CATKRTGLNTEAFF.

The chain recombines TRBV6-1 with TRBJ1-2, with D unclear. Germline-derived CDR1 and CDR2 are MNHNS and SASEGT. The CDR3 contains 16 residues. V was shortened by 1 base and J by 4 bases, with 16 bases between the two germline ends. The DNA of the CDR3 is TGTGCCAGCAGTGAAGTGGGAGGGCAATTGGGCTATGGCTACACCTTC. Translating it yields CASSEVGGQLGYGYTF.

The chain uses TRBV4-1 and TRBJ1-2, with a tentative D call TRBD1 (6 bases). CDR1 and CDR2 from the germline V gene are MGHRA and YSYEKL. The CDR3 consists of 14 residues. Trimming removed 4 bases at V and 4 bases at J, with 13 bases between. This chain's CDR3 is CASSPLQGSYGYTF. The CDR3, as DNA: TGCGCCAGCAGCCCTCTACAGGGCAGCTATGGCTACACCTTC.

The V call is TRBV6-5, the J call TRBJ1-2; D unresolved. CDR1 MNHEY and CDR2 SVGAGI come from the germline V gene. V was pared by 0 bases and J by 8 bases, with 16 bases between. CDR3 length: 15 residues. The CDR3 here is CASSYSGIANGGYTF. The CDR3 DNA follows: TGTGCCAGCAGTTACTCTGGCATAGCTAACGGCGGCTACACCTTC.